This record concerns one T cell receptor (beta chain) sequence. Which antigen it targets is not known. One base away there is no much larger clone; base qualities are not given. Patients with autoimmune disease history or receiving systemic immunosuppression were excluded from the trial. Peripheral blood for TCR sequencing was collected from all dose cohorts at baseline, on cycle 4 day 1, and on cycle 7 day 1. Samples were obtained from an open-label, multicenter, first-in-human phase I dose-escalation trial of ivuxolimab. The trial enrolled adults with locally advanced or metastatic head and neck squamous cell, hepatocellular, melanoma or renal cell carcinoma. Before TCR sequencing, CD4+ T cells and CD8+ T cells from peripheral blood were sorted into separate populations. Taken from the germline V gene, the CDR1 and CDR2 loops are MGHRA and YSYEKL. Between the V and J ends, shortened by 0 bases and 2 bases respectively, the junction contains 5 bases. The cysteine opens and the phenylalanine closes a CDR3 of 14 amino acids. Only the CDR3 portion is preserved as DNA: 42 bases, with reading frame beginning at the first base.

This sample is part of a study of OX40 agonist ivuxolimab in advanced cancers. Describing the broader study: Ivuxolimab was an agonistic, fully human IgG2 monoclonal antibody directed against OX40 (CD134), a costimulatory receptor. Intravenous ivuxolimab was administered to patients every 2 weeks at six dose levels: 0.01, 0.1, 0.3, 1.5, 3 and 10 mg/kg. Of the roughly 54 dose-escalation patients, hepatocellular carcinoma was present in about 20, melanoma in approximately 15, renal cell carcinoma in 9 and head and neck cancer in 9. In the dose-escalation cohort, 82.7% of patients were male, and the mean age was approximately 64 years, with a range of roughly 23 to 85. Patients were allowed to have had prior anti-PD-1, anti-PD-L1 or anti-CTLA-4 therapy, and approximately 41% of the dose-escalation patients had previously received checkpoint inhibitors. Three dose-escalation patients achieved partial responses, one with hepatocellular carcinoma and two with cutaneous melanoma. The purpose of peripheral TCRbeta sequencing was to test whether ivuxolimab changed TCR sequence diversity and led to clonal T-cell expansion. The paper describes the monotherapy dose-escalation part (N ≈ 52 patients) of the phase I trial of ivuxolimab.

For sequencing of the TCRbeta CDR3 region, genomic DNA was extracted from the sorted cells. The immunoSEQ Assay was used for sequencing of TCRbeta CDR3 regions. In its TCRdb copy, this immuneACCESS table keeps in-frame sequences only and misses some clones. Where compared with another copy, unresolved V genes explain less than half of these, and the others have no known cause. The sample contains some 94,000 clones, roughly 90% of them found a single time. The ten largest clonotypes hold around 3.3% of the sample. Overall study outcomes, separate from this receptor: In the 0.1-3.0 mg/kg groups, partial responders were among the patients with the lowest normalized peripheral clonal expansion, particularly in CD8+ T cells. After ivuxolimab, expanded clones were on average more numerous among CD8+ T cells than among CD4+ T cells. At doses of 0.1 to 3.0 mg/kg, clonal expansion of both CD4+ and CD8+ T cells in blood was seen between baseline and week 6. The antigen specificity of the clonally expanded peripheral T cells was not determined. Low levels of normalized T-cell clonal expansion were also seen in some nonresponding patients.

The chain joins TRBV4-1 to TRBJ1-5; no confident D gene assignment can be made. The clonotype comes from an adult with an advanced solid tumor such as melanoma, head and neck, liver or kidney cancer. The sequencing here drew on CD4+ or CD8+ T cells sorted from blood, taken in a trial of the OX40 agonist ivuxolimab. The CDR3 region has the sequence CASSQDFGNQPQHF. The DNA sequence is TGCGCCAGCAGCCAAGATTTCGGCAATCAGCCCCAGCATTTT.